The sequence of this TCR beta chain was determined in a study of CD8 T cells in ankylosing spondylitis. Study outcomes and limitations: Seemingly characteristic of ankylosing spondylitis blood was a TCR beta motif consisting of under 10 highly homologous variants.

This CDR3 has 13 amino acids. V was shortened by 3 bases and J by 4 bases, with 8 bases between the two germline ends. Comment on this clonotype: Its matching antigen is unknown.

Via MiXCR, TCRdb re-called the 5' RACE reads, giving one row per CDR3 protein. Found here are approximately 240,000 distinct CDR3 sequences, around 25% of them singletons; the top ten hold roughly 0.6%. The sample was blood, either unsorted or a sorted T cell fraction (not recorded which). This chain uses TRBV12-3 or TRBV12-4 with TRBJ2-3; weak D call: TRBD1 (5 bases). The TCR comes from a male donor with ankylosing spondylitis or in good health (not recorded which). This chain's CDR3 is CASSFGAPDTQYF. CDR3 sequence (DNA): TGTGCCAGCAGTTTTGGGGCTCCAGATACGCAGTATTTT.